Listed here is a single T cell receptor beta chain. This record belongs to a study of blood T cell repertoires in COVID-19. Background on the study: PBMCs, B-cell-depleted T cells, or T cells provided the cDNA or gDNA that made up the material.

Trimming stripped 3 bases from V and 5 bases from J, with 7 bases between. Looked up from germline, CDR1 is KGHSH and CDR2 is LQKENI. This CDR3 is built from 12 residues. Sequenced by immunoSEQ multiplex PCR; TCRdb stores in-frame clones only, minus some. The data contain hundreds of thousands of clones, about 82% of them singletons. V usage is TRBV18 and J usage is TRBJ2-5; no clear D. This TCR came from a woman in her forties or fifties who had recovered from COVID-19. Material: PBMCs or T cells enriched from blood (not recorded which). CDR3 in amino acids: CASSPERETQYF. CDR3 sequence (DNA): TGTGCCAGCTCACCCGAACGGGAGACCCAGTACTTC.